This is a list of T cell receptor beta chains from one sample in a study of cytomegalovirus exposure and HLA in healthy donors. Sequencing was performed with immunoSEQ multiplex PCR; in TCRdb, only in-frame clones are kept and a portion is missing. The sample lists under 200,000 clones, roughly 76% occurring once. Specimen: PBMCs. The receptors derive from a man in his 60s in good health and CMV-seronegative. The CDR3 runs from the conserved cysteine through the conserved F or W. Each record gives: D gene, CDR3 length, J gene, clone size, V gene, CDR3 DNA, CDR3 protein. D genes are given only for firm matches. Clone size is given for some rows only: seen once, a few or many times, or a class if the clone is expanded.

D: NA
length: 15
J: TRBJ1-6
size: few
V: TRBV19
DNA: TGTGCCAGTAGTGCCCAGCGCGAACATTCATCACCCCTCCACTTT
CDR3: CASSAQREHSSPLHF

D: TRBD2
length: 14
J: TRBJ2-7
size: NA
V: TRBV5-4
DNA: TGTGCCAGCAGCCGGGCTAGCGGGACCTACGAGCAGTACTTC
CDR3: CASSRASGTYEQYF

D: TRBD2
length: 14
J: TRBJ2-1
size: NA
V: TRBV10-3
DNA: TGTGCCATCAGTGAGCCTCTAGCGGGAGTTGAGCAGTTCTTC
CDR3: CAISEPLAGVEQFF

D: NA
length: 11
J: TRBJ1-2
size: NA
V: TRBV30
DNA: TGTGCCTGGAGGCGGGACGGTGGCTACACCTTC
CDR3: CAWRRDGGYTF

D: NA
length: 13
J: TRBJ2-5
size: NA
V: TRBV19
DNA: TGTGCCAGTAACCCCTCAAGGGGGGAGACCCAGTACTTC
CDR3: CASNPSRGETQYF

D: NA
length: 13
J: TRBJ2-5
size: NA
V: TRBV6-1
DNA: TGTGCCAGCACGGTGAACCCTAAAGAGACCCAGTACTTC
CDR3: CASTVNPKETQYF

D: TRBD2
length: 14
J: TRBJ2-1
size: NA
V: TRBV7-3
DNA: TGTGCCAGCAGCTCTAGCGGGGGGGCCAATGAGCAGTTCTTC
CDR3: CASSSSGGANEQFF

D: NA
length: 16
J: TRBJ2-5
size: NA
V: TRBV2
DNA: TGTGCCAGCACCCCGTGGGGAGGACTGTACCAAGAGACCCAGTACTTC
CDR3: CASTPWGGLYQETQYF

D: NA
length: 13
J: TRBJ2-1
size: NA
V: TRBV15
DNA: TGTGCCACTGGAGCGGGTACCTACAATGAGCAGTTCTTC
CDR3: CATGAGTYNEQFF

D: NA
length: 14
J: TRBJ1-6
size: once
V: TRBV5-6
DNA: TGTGCCAGCAGACATCAGGGTGGGAATTCACCCCTCCACTTT
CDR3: CASRHQGGNSPLHF

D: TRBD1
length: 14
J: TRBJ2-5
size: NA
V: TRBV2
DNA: TGTGCCAGCAGTTCGGACAGGGGGGTAGAGACCCAGTACTTC
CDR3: CASSSDRGVETQYF

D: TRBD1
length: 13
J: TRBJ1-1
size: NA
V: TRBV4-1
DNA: TGCGCCAGCACCGTTCCAGGGGGCACTGAAGCTTTCTTT
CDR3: CASTVPGGTEAFF

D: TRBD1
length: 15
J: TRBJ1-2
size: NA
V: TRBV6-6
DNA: TGTGCCAGCAATGAGCCCAGGGGGCAAGACTATGGCTACACCTTC
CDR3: CASNEPRGQDYGYTF

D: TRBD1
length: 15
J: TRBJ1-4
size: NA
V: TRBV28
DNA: TGTGCCAGCAGTTTGGGGGACAGGGAGTTGACGAAACTGTTTTTT
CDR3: CASSLGDRELTKLFF

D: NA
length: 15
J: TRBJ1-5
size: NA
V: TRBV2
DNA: TGTGCCAGCAGTGAACGCGGGATTAGCAATCAGCCCCAGCATTTT
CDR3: CASSERGISNQPQHF

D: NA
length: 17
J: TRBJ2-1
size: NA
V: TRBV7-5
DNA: TGTGCCAGAAGCTGGGAGCAGGGTAGCGGGGGCACCAATGAGCAGTTCTTC
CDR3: CARSWEQGSGGTNEQFF

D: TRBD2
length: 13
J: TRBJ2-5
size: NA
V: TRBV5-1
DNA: TGCGCCAGCAGCGCCGGGGGGTCAGAGACCCAGTACTTC
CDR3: CASSAGGSETQYF

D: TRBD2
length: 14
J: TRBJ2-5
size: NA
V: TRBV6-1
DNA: TGTGCCACCGAACTGACTAGCGGCCAAGAGACCCAGTACTTC
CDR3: CATELTSGQETQYF

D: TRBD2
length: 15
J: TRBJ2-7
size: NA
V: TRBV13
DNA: TGTGCCAGCAGCTTACTCCTAGCGGGAGTCCAAGAGCAGTACTTC
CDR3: CASSLLLAGVQEQYF

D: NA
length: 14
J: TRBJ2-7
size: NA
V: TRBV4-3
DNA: TGCGCCAGCAGCCAAGGGGGAGAGGCGCACGAGCAGTACTTC
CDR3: CASSQGGEAHEQYF

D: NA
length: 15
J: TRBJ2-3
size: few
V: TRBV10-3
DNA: TGTGCCATCAGCCTACAGGCCGGCGGCACAGATACGCAGTATTTT
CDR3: CAISLQAGGTDTQYF

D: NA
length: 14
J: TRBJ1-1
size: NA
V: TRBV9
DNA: TGTGCCAGCAGCCCCATGGACATGAACACTGAAGCTTTCTTT
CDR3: CASSPMDMNTEAFF

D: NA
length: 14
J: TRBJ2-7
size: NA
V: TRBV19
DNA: TGTGCCAGTAGTATACTGGCGGGTACCTACGAGCAGTACTTC
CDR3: CASSILAGTYEQYF

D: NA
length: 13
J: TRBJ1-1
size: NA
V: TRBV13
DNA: TGTGCCAGCAGCTTAGAGCGGCGCACTGAAGCTTTCTTT
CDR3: CASSLERRTEAFF

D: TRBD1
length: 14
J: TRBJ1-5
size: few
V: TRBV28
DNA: TGTGCCAGCGGTCTCCAGGGGGACTTTCAGCCCCAGCATTTT
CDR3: CASGLQGDFQPQHF

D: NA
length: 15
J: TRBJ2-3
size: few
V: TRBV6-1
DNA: TGTGCCAGCAGTGACAGGGTGGCGAGCACAGATACGCAGTATTTT
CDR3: CASSDRVASTDTQYF

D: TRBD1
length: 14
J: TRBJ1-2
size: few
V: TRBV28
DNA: TGTGCCAGCAGTTCCCAAGACAGGGGTTATGGCTACACCTTC
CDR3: CASSSQDRGYGYTF

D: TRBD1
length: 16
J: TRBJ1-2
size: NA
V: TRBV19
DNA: TGTGCCAGTAGCTCCGACAGGGGGCCAGCTAACTATGGCTACACCTTC
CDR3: CASSSDRGPANYGYTF

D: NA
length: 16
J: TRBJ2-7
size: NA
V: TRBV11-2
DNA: TGTGCCACCTCAAAATTCGGTGGGGGCTCAGCCTACGAGCAGTACTTC
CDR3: CATSKFGGGSAYEQYF

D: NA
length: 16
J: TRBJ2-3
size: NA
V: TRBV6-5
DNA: TGTGCCAGCAGTTACCCCCCAGGGATTAGCACAGATACGCAGTATTTT
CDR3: CASSYPPGISTDTQYF

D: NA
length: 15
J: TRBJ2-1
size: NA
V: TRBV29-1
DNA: TGCAGCGGATACAGCCCTATTTGGTCCTACAATGAGCAGTTCTTC
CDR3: CSGYSPIWSYNEQFF

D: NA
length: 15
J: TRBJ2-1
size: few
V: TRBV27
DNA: TGTGCCAGCAGTTCATCGACCCTAAGGAGCAATGAGCAGTTCTTC
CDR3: CASSSSTLRSNEQFF

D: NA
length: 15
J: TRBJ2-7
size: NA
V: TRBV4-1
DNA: TGCGCCAGCAGCCAAGAGCTGTCCGGGATTGGCGAGCAGTACTTC
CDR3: CASSQELSGIGEQYF

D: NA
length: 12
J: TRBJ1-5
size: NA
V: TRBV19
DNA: TGTGCCAGTAGTTTCCTAAATCAGCCCCAGCATTTT
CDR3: CASSFLNQPQHF

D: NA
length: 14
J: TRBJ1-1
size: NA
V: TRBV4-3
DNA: TGCGCCAGCAGCCAAGATCTAATCGGGAGGGCGGCTTTCTTT
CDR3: CASSQDLIGRAAFF

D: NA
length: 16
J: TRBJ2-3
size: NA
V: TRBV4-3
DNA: TGCGCCAGCAGCCAAGAGGGCGCAGGGTTCGCAGATACGCAGTATTTT
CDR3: CASSQEGAGFADTQYF

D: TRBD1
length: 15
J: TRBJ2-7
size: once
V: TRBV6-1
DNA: TGTGCCAGCACTACCGGGACAGCTTTCTCCTACGAGCAGTACTTC
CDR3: CASTTGTAFSYEQYF

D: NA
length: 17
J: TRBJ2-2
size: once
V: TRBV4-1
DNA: TGCGCCAGCAGCCAAGAATTGAACCCAGGAACAACCGGGGAGCTGTTTTTT
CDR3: CASSQELNPGTTGELFF

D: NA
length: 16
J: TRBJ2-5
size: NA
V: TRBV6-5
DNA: TGTGCCAGCAGTTACATGAGACTCCAGGGGCAAGAGACCCAGTACTTC
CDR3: CASSYMRLQGQETQYF

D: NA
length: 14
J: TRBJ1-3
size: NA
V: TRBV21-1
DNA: TGTGCCAGCAGTTTTCAGGGGTCGGGAAACACCATATATTTT
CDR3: CASSFQGSGNTIYF

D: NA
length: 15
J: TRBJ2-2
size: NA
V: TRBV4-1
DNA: TGCGCCAGCAGCCGAGGGTCGGGGGACACCGGGGAGCTGTTTTTT
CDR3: CASSRGSGDTGELFF

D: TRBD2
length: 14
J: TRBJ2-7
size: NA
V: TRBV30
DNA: TGTGCCAGCCTCGGGGCTAGCGGGAGTAGCGAGCAGTACTTC
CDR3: CASLGASGSSEQYF

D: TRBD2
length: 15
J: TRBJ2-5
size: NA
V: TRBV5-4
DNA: TGTGCCAGCTCTGCGGGGGGTCTGGTTAAAGAGACCCAGTACTTC
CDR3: CASSAGGLVKETQYF

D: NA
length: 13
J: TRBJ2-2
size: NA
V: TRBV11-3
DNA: TGTGCCAGCAGCCCCCGCAGGGCCGGGGAGCTGTTTTTT
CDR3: CASSPRRAGELFF

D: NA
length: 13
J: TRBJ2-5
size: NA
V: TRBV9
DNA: TGTGCCAGCAGCGGTCTCCCCCAAGAGACCCAGTACTTC
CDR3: CASSGLPQETQYF

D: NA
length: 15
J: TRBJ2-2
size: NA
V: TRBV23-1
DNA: TGCGCCAGCAGTCACTTTCATGCGAAGCCCGGGGAGCTGTTTTTT
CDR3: CASSHFHAKPGELFF

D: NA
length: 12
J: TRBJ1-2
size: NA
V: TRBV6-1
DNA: TGTGCCACCTGGGAGACTAACTATGGCTACACCTTC
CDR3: CATWETNYGYTF

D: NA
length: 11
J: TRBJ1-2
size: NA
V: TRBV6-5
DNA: TGTGCCACAGGACAGCTTTATGGCTACACCTTC
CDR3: CATGQLYGYTF

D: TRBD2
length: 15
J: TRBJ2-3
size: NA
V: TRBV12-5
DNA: TGTGCTAGTGGGACTAGCGGGTCCCAGTCTGATACGCAGTATTTT
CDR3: CASGTSGSQSDTQYF

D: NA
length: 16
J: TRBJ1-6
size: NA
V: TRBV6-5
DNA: TGTGCCAGCAGTTACGGGGGGGTGGGGTTTAATTCACCCCTCCACTTT
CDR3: CASSYGGVGFNSPLHF

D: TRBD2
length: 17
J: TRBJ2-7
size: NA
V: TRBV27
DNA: TGTGCCAGCAGTTTGCGGACTAGCGGGAGTAGGTCCTACGAGCAGTACTTC
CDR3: CASSLRTSGSRSYEQYF

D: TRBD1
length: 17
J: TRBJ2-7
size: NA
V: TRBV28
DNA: TGTGCCAGCAGACCACCCGGGGCGGGGACAGGGTTTGATGAGCAGTACTTC
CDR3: CASRPPGAGTGFDEQYF